This entry is about one TCR beta chain. Antigen: not known. The data belong to a study of T cells expressing NK-cell markers. Study-level background: CD3+CD56+NKG2C+, CD3+CD56+NKG2C- and CD3+CD56-NKG2C+ T cells, once sorted, supplied the TCR beta repertoires. Sequencing covered eight donors, seven HCMV-seropositive and one seronegative.

General study points: About 1.0-8% of CD8+ T cells in more than five donors belonged to dominant NKG2C+ clonotypes. It remained uncertain whether the expanded NKG2C+ T cell clones were specific for HCMV antigens.

TCRdb re-called the 5' RACE reads and gives one entry per CDR3 protein, without DNA. The listing contains 150,000 to 180,000 distinct CDR3 sequences. This receptor was taken from a woman between 50 and 59 years old in good health. Sequenced material: blood T cells: a sorted CD56 or NKG2C T cell subset, CD4+ or CD8+ T cells, or bulk PBMC T cells (not recorded which).

This CDR3 reads CASGLGIYNEQFF. The gene calls are TRBV12-5 and TRBJ2-1. The CDR3 is 13 residues long. Germline-derived CDR1 and CDR2 are LGHNT and FRNRAP.